The 25 T cell receptor beta chains listed next were all sequenced from one sample in a study of monozygotic twins with inflammatory bowel disease (dated by TCRdb to the late 2010s). The library was prepared using 5' RACE. Sequencer: Illumina HiSeq 2500. Each entry corresponds to one CDR3 protein sequence from reads that TCRdb reprocessed, and DNA is not given. The sample's table lists a count of more than 120,000 distinct CDR3 sequences. 2.4% of the sample is held by the ten biggest clonotypes. The source material was blood. Receptor source: a human donor with ulcerative colitis or Crohn's disease, or a healthy co-twin of an affected twin (not recorded which).

The chain joins TRBV24-1 to TRBJ2-3; checking the TCRdb D call of TRBD1 is not possible without DNA. CDR3 length equals 17 residues. Germline loops: CDR1 KGHDR, CDR2 SFDVKD. The CDR3 spells CATGDLDGGDPTDTQYF.

The CDR3 sequence is CASSLDRAEQYF. The chain links TRBV12-3 or TRBV12-4 to TRBJ2-7. The CDR3 spans 12 residues.

The rearrangement links TRBV5-4 to TRBJ2-5; without DNA, the TCRdb call of TRBD2 cannot be checked. This CDR3 contains 16 residues. Germline CDR1 is SGHNT and CDR2 is YYREEE (reference sequence). CDR3 residues: CASTTKTSGIGETQYF.

The chain joins TRBV7-2 to TRBJ2-5; the TCRdb call, TRBD1, lacks DNA for checking. CDR1 is SGHTA and CDR2 is FQGNSA in the germline V gene. This CDR3 comprises 15 residues. CDR3 sequence reads: CASSLDGGAPKTQYF.

The rearrangement joins TRBV7-3 to TRBJ2-7. This CDR3 has 15 residues. CDR1 and CDR2 (germline): SGHTA, FQGTGA. CDR3: CASSLDGISSREQYF.

This rearrangement joins TRBV7-6 to TRBJ1-2; the TCRdb call, TRBD1, lacks DNA for checking. Germline lookup yields CDR1 SGHVS and CDR2 FNYEAQ. This CDR3 has 15 residues. This chain's CDR3 is CASFGEGAGGYGYTF. Together with reference TRBV7-6 and TRBJ1-2, the CDR3 gives the full variable domain: GAGVSQSPRYKVTKRGQDVALRCDPISGHVSLYWYRQALGQGPEFLTYFNYEAQQDKSGLPNDRFSAERPEGSISTLTIQRTEQRDSAMYRCASFGEGAGGYGYTFGSGTRLTVV.

V usage is TRBV7-9 and J usage is TRBJ2-7. The CDR3 loop spans 13 amino acids. Germline CDR1 reads SEHNR; CDR2 reads FQNEAQ (reference sequence). CDR3 sequence reads: CASRPIDSYEQYF.

The CDR3 region is CASSLWVMDTGELFF. This chain links TRBV12-3 or TRBV12-4 with TRBJ2-2. The CDR3 runs to 15 residues.

The chain combines TRBV3-1 with TRBJ2-5; the TCRdb call, TRBD1, lacks DNA for checking. The germline gives CDR1 LGHDT, CDR2 YNNKEL (reference sequence). The CDR3 extends over 16 amino acids. The CDR3 region is CASSQDTGARGETQYF.

The chain combines TRBV7-2 with TRBJ1-6; TCRdb lists TRBD1, though no DNA is available to test this call. The CDR3 contains 15 residues. Germline CDR1 is SGHTA and CDR2 is FQGNSA. CDR3 sequence: CASSFYGQGNSPLHF. Drawing the rest from reference TRBV7-2 and TRBJ1-6, the complete variable domain is GAGVSQSPSNKVTEKGKDVELRCDPISGHTALYWYRQSLGQGLEFLIYFQGNSAPDKSGLPSDRFSAERTGGSVSTLTIQRTQQEDSAVYLCASSFYGQGNSPLHFGNGTRLTVT.

The J gene is TRBJ2-4, the V gene TRBV27; TCRdb's assignment of TRBD1 cannot be checked, as there is no DNA. Germline V gene lookup returns CDR1 MNHEY and CDR2 SMNVEV (reference sequence). The CDR3 loop spans 16 amino acids. CDR3 residues: CASSLSPRGGKDIQYF.

The rearrangement joins TRBV12-3 or TRBV12-4 to TRBJ1-6; the D gene TCRdb calls, TRBD1, cannot be checked with no DNA. The CDR3 loop spans 13 amino acids. The CDR3 sequence is CASSWDLLSPLHF.

V and J are TRBV5-4 and TRBJ1-2. Germline V lookup: CDR1 SGHNT, CDR2 YYREEE (reference sequence). The CDR3 extends over 14 amino acids. The CDR3 loop reads CASSLGGGYYGYTF.

The chain couples TRBV7-2 to TRBJ2-1; TCRdb's D call of TRBD2 is untestable without DNA. The germline V gene encodes CDR1 SGHTA and CDR2 FQGNSA. The CDR3 runs to 15 residues. CDR3 protein: CASSLTSGIYNEQFF.

The chain has TRBV20-1 and TRBJ2-1. In germline, CDR1 is DFQATT, CDR2 SNEGSKA (reference sequence). The CDR3 is made up of 14 amino acids. The CDR3 loop reads CSARLVPRMDEQFF.

The chain joins TRBV11-2 to TRBJ2-3; TCRdb proposes TRBD2, but this gene call is untestable without DNA. Germline CDR1 reads SGHAT; CDR2 reads FQNNGV. The CDR3 has 19 residues. This CDR3 is CASSTRPIPSGGDTDTQYF. The entire variable domain, with the rest obtained from reference TRBV11-2 and TRBJ2-3, is as follows: EAGVAQSPRYKIIEKRQSVAFWCNPISGHATLYWYQQILGQGPKLLIQFQNNGVVDDSQLPKDRFSAERLKGVDSTLKIQPAKLEDSAVYLCASSTRPIPSGGDTDTQYFGPGTRLTVL.

The chain employs TRBV18 and TRBJ2-7. Germline assignment: CDR1 KGHSH and CDR2 LQKENI. This CDR3 has 13 amino acids. The chain's CDR3 is CASSPPTLVEQYF.

The chain employs TRBV12-3 or TRBV12-4 and TRBJ2-7; TCRdb calls TRBD2, which cannot be checked without DNA. This CDR3 has 14 residues. The chain's CDR3 is CASREAGYADGQYF.

The chain uses TRBV27 and TRBJ1-6. This CDR3 spans 17 amino acids. Germline V gene sequence: CDR1 MNHEY, CDR2 SMNVEV (reference sequence). CDR3: CASRGRRSSSYNSPLHF.

This chain uses TRBV9 with TRBJ2-7. Looked up from germline, CDR1 is SGDLS and CDR2 is YYNGEE. The CDR3 consists of 13 residues. The CDR3 loop reads CASSEDPTYEQYF.

The V and J genes are TRBV28 and TRBJ2-7; TCRdb's D gene call, TRBD1, goes unchecked for lack of DNA. Germline V gene lookup returns CDR1 MDHEN and CDR2 SYDVKM. The CDR3 is made up of 15 amino acids. The CDR3 loop is CASNHRDSRSYEQYF. Looking up the rest from reference TRBV28 and TRBJ2-7 gives the full variable domain: DVKVTQSSRYLVKRTGEKVFLECVQDMDHENMFWYRQDPGLGLRLIYFSYDVKMKEKGDIPEGYSVSREKKERFSLILESASTNQTSMYLCASNHRDSRSYEQYFGPGTRLTVT.

The V call is TRBV7-2, the J call TRBJ2-5; TCRdb calls TRBD1, which cannot be checked without DNA. CDR3 length: 14 amino acids. The germline V gene encodes CDR1 SGHTA and CDR2 FQGNSA. The CDR3 reads CASSSGQGPNGLTF.

This rearrangement joins TRBV12-3 or TRBV12-4 to TRBJ2-7; TCRdb indicates TRBD1, and absent DNA this call remains unverified. The CDR3 contains 14 residues. The CDR3 sequence: CASSLQGAGYEQYF.

This rearrangement joins TRBV20-1 to TRBJ1-2; TCRdb outputs TRBD1, but without DNA this stays unchecked. The CDR3 loop spans 13 amino acids. Per the germline V gene, CDR1 is DFQATT and CDR2 is SNEGSKA (reference sequence). This chain's CDR3 is CSPVWGANYGYTF.

The rearrangement links TRBV5-1 to TRBJ2-7; TCRdb picks TRBD1, but there is no DNA to check that call. Looked up from germline, CDR1 is SGHRS and CDR2 is YFSETQ. The CDR3 is 15 residues long. CDR3 region: CASSLGGQSHLEQYF.